Shown below are 31 T cell receptor beta chains from a single sample sequenced in a study of cytomegalovirus exposure and HLA in healthy donors. Both 60 Vbeta primers and 13 Jbeta primers went into the PCR. TCRdb keeps only in-frame clones here, not all; method: immunoSEQ multiplex PCR. This table holds approximately 110,000 clones. The sample comprised PBMCs. The receptors here all came from a man between 25 and 39 years old in good health and CMV-seronegative.

The chain couples TRBV5-6 to TRBJ1-2, with TRBD1 matching over 8 bases. Germline-derived CDR1 and CDR2 are SGHDT and YYEEEE. With 3 bases clipped from V and 3 bases from J, the junction kept 4 bases outside the gene matches. The CDR3 is made up of 14 amino acids. The CDR3 is CASSSGQGYYGYTF. The CDR3 region has the DNA TGTGCCAGCAGCTCCGGACAGGGCTACTATGGCTACACCTTC.

The V call is TRBV25-1, the J call TRBJ2-7; weak D call: TRBD1 (6 bases). The CDR3 covers 13 residues. Germline V lookup: CDR1 MGHDK, CDR2 SYGVNS. The V and J ends lost 7 bases and 1 base respectively, with 11 bases between them. CDR3 sequence reads: CASTRDTSYEQYF. As DNA, the CDR3 is TGTGCCAGCACCCGGGACACATCCTACGAGCAGTACTTC.

The chain links TRBV18 to TRBJ1-6, with a possible D match to TRBD1 (5 bases). V shed 6 bases and J shed 7 bases, with 13 bases lying between them. The germline V gene has CDR1 KGHSH and CDR2 LQKENI. The CDR3 covers 14 residues. The CDR3 coding sequence is TGTGCCAGCTCGGGTGGCAGGGTCAATTCACCCCTCCACTTT. This encodes CASSGGRVNSPLHF.

This chain connects TRBV19 to TRBJ2-2; TRBD1 aligns across 11 bases. CDR3 size: 16 residues. Germline lookup yields CDR1 LNHDA and CDR2 SQIVND (reference sequence). The J segment lost 3 bases and the V segment lost 7 bases, leaving 7 bases of the junction unmatched. In DNA form, the CDR3 reads TGTGCCAGTACAATCGGACAGGGGGCGTACACCGGGGAGCTGTTTTTT. Encoded protein: CASTIGQGAYTGELFF.

The CDR3 DNA is TGTGCCAGCAGCCATAGCGGGAGCCCCCTGGGGCAGTACTTC. It specifies CASSHSGSPLGQYF. The V and J genes are TRBV5-4 and TRBJ2-5; 9 nucleotides agree with TRBD2. In germline, CDR1 is SGHNT, CDR2 YYREEE (reference sequence). Trimming at V came to 4 bases and at J to 11 bases, leaving 12 bases not matched to a gene. The CDR3 is made up of 14 amino acids.

This sequence joins TRBV5-4 and TRBJ1-4; TRBD1 agrees at 7 bases. The ends lost 4 bases at V and 6 bases at J; junction bases unmatched: 6. CDR3 length equals 14 residues. CDR1 SGHNT and CDR2 YYREEE come from the germline V gene (reference sequence). This chain's CDR3 is CASSLQGIDEKLFF. In DNA form, the CDR3 reads TGTGCCAGCAGCCTACAGGGGATAGATGAAAAACTGTTTTTT.

The chain combines TRBV28 with TRBJ1-5, with D possibly being TRBD1 (5 bases). The V gene's germline CDR1 is MDHEN and CDR2 SYDVKM. This CDR3 spans 13 amino acids. V lost 8 bases to trimming and J lost 4 bases, with 12 bases between them. This chain's CDR3 is CASLGGGNQPQHF. The CDR3, as DNA: TGTGCCAGCCTTGGGGGGGGAAATCAGCCCCAGCATTTT. Based on the CDR3 plus reference TRBV28 and TRBJ1-5, the full variable domain is DVKVTQSSRYLVKRTGEKVFLECVQDMDHENMFWYRQDPGLGLRLIYFSYDVKMKEKGDIPEGYSVSREKKERFSLILESASTNQTSMYLCASLGGGNQPQHFGDGTRLSIL.

The chain couples TRBV5-6 to TRBJ2-3, with D possibly TRBD2 on 5 matching bases. Trimming took 4 bases from V and 2 from J, leaving 20 bases between them. In germline, CDR1 is SGHDT, CDR2 YYEEEE. The CDR3 sequence is 17 residues long. The CDR3 protein is CASSERRGPGLTDTQYF. For the CDR3, the DNA is TGTGCCAGCAGCGAACGCCGAGGGCCCGGACTCACAGATACGCAGTATTTT. The entire variable domain, with the rest obtained from reference TRBV5-6 and TRBJ2-3, is as follows: DAGVTQSPTHLIKTRGQQVTLRCSPKSGHDTVSWYQQALGQGPQFIFQYYEEEERQRGNFPDRFSGHQFPNYSSELNVNALLLGDSALYLCASSERRGPGLTDTQYFGPGTRLTVL.

This chain joins TRBV4-1 and TRBJ2-2; the D gene is possibly TRBD2 (5 bases). Deletions cut 0 bases from V and 6 bases from J, with 8 bases between. The CDR3 covers 14 residues. Germline assignment: CDR1 MGHRA and CDR2 YSYEKL. The CDR3 DNA reads as TGCGCCAGCAGCCAAGAGACTACACCCGGGGAGCTGTTTTTT. Its translation: CASSQETTPGELFF.

The chain employs TRBV4-1 and TRBJ2-7; 8 positions match TRBD2. After removal of 0 bases from V and 3 bases from J, the junction contained 7 bases not matched to a gene. This CDR3 region has 16 residues. Germline V gene sequence: CDR1 MGHRA, CDR2 YSYEKL. This CDR3 is CASSQDKSGRVYEQYF. As DNA, the CDR3 is TGCGCCAGCAGCCAAGATAAAAGCGGGAGAGTCTACGAGCAGTACTTC.

The chain employs TRBV5-1 and TRBJ2-1, with D possibly TRBD1 on 6 matching bases. Germline loops: CDR1 SGHRS, CDR2 YFSETQ. V was clipped by 2 bases and J by 9 bases, with 6 bases between them. This CDR3 contains 11 residues. CDR3 DNA sequence: TGCGCCAGCAGCTTCAGGGGTGAGCAGTTCTTC. Its protein product is CASSFRGEQFF.

J is TRBJ2-1 and V is TRBV11-3, with 9 positions matching TRBD2. V trimming: 5 bases; J trimming: 1 base; junction bases outside the gene matches: 3. This CDR3 has 15 residues. Germline V gene lookup returns CDR1 SGHNT and CDR2 YENEEA. CDR3 nucleotides: TGTGCCAGCAGCAGAACTAGCGGGTCCTACAATGAGCAGTTCTTC. Translation gives CASSRTSGSYNEQFF.

The chain uses TRBV28 and TRBJ2-7, with 7 bases aligning to TRBD1. Trimming removed 3 bases from V and 6 bases from J; junction bases left unmatched: 8. This CDR3 spans 14 amino acids. The germline CDR1 and CDR2 sequences are MDHEN and SYDVKM. The CDR3 spells CASSLTGSGSEQYF. CDR3 bases: TGTGCCAGCAGTTTGACAGGGTCAGGCAGCGAGCAGTACTTC.

The chain has TRBV4-1 and TRBJ1-1; D gene ambiguous. The CDR3 runs 15 residues. Germline V gene data show CDR1 as MGHRA and CDR2 as YSYEKL. Trimming shortened V by 0 bases and J by 3 bases, and 11 bases separated the two germline ends. CDR3 DNA sequence: TGCGCCAGCAGCCAAGAACGGCGGAGGTACACTGAAGCTTTCTTT. Amino acid sequence: CASSQERRRYTEAFF.

This chain joins TRBV5-6 and TRBJ2-2; possible D gene TRBD2, 5 bases. The CDR3 contains 15 residues. The germline V gene encodes CDR1 SGHDT and CDR2 YYEEEE. V was trimmed by 3 bases and J by 8 bases, leaving 17 bases between them. CDR3 sequence (DNA): TGTGCCAGCAGCTGGGGTACGGGGAAGCAGGGGGAGCTGTTTTTT. This gives the protein CASSWGTGKQGELFF.

The V call is TRBV19, the J call TRBJ2-7; 7 bases align to TRBD2. The V segment lost 1 base and the J segment 7 bases; nucleotides outside the gene matches: 4. CDR1 is LNHDA and CDR2 is SQIVND in the germline V gene (reference sequence). There are 13 residues in the CDR3. The DNA for the CDR3 is TGTGCCAGTAGTATAGTTCCCGGGGGGGAGCAGTACTTC. It translates to CASSIVPGGEQYF.

The V and J genes are TRBV11-1 and TRBJ1-4, with 8 positions matching TRBD1. The CDR3 loop spans 16 amino acids. J gave up 0 bases and V 5 bases, and 5 bases lay outside the gene matches. The germline V gene encodes CDR1 SGHAT and CDR2 FQDESV (reference sequence). The DNA for the CDR3 is TGTGCCAGCAGCCCGGGACAGGCAACAACTAATGAAAAACTGTTTTTT. Amino acids: CASSPGQATTNEKLFF.

This chain connects TRBV5-1 to TRBJ2-1; 9 bases are shared with TRBD2. The CDR3 sequence is 20 residues long. Germline CDR1 SGHRS, CDR2 YFSETQ. V shed 2 bases, J shed 2 bases, and the junction held 17 bases outside the gene matches. The DNA of the CDR3 is TGCGCCAGCAGCTTCTCTTTGGGACTAGCCTACCTGCAGACCTACAATGAGCAGTTCTTC. Residues: CASSFSLGLAYLQTYNEQFF.

This chain joins TRBV27 and TRBJ2-1; perhaps TRBD2 as D (6 bases). Germline V CDR1 and CDR2: MNHEY, SMNVEV (reference sequence). The CDR3 covers 14 residues. Deletions cut 3 bases from V and 6 bases from J, with 12 bases between. The CDR3 sequence is CASSFSTSSNEQFF. The CDR3 DNA is TGTGCCAGCAGTTTTAGTACTAGCAGCAATGAGCAGTTCTTC.

V gene TRBV27 combines with J gene TRBJ2-1; 14 bases align to TRBD2. CDR1 MNHEY and CDR2 SMNVEV come from the germline V gene (reference sequence). Trimming took 5 bases from V and 6 from J; bases not matched to a gene: 6. The CDR3 has 16 residues. The CDR3 DNA is TGTGCCAGCAGTCCCCCCGGGACTAGCGGGAGCAATGAGCAGTTCTTC. Translating it yields CASSPPGTSGSNEQFF.

The CDR3 here is CASSIPTYTEAFF. CDR3 nucleotides: TGTGCCAGTAGTATCCCGACTTACACTGAAGCTTTCTTT. The chain employs TRBV19 and TRBJ1-1; no firm D call. V lost 3 bases to trimming and J lost 3 bases, with 8 bases between them. The germline V gene has CDR1 LNHDA and CDR2 SQIVND (reference sequence). The CDR3 consists of 13 residues. Full variable domain (rest looked up from reference TRBV19 and TRBJ1-1): DGGITQSPKYLFRKEGQNVTLSCEQNLNHDAMYWYRQDPGQGLRLIYYSQIVNDFQKGDIAEGYSVSREKKESFPLTVTSAQKNPTAFYLCASSIPTYTEAFFGQGTRLTVV.

V and J are TRBV6-1 and TRBJ2-7, with 9 bases that match TRBD2. Unmatched junction bases numbered 11, after V lost 11 bases and J lost 6 bases. Germline lookup yields CDR1 MNHNS and CDR2 SASEGT. The CDR3 loop spans 13 amino acids. The CDR3 bases are TGTGCCGCGGGGGGGACCTTCAGGGGCGAGCAGTACTTC. This gives the protein CAAGGTFRGEQYF.

The J gene is TRBJ2-7, the V gene TRBV7-2; possibly TRBD2 for D (6 bases). This CDR3 contains 13 residues. Germline CDR1 reads SGHTA; CDR2 reads FQGNSA. V lost 4 bases, J lost 5 bases, and 12 bases lay in between. CDR3 sequence: CASSSGPGDEQYF. The DNA for the CDR3 is TGTGCCAGCAGCTCCGGCCCGGGGGACGAGCAGTACTTC.

The chain recombines TRBV6-1 with TRBJ2-5, with D possibly TRBD1 on 5 matching bases. The DNA end lines up better with TRBJ2-7; the J call may be wrong. Germline lookup yields CDR1 MNHNS and CDR2 SASEGT. The CDR3 consists of 14 residues. The CDR3 spells CASSQRDSTYEQYF. CDR3 coding DNA: TGTGCCAGCAGTCAAAGAGACAGCACCTACGAGCAGTACTTC.

This chain joins TRBV7-2 and TRBJ1-5, with D perhaps TRBD1 (5 bases). This CDR3 region has 14 residues. V lost 2 bases and J 4 bases, leaving 9 bases between the germline ends. CDR1 is SGHTA and CDR2 is FQGNSA in the germline V gene. CDR3 DNA: TGTGCCAGCAGCTTAATAAGGGGAAATCAGCCCCAGCATTTT. It specifies CASSLIRGNQPQHF. Full variable domain (missing parts from reference TRBV7-2 and TRBJ1-5): GAGVSQSPSNKVTEKGKDVELRCDPISGHTALYWYRQSLGQGLEFLIYFQGNSAPDKSGLPSDRFSAERTGGSVSTLTIQRTQQEDSAVYLCASSLIRGNQPQHFGDGTRLSIL.

The chain has TRBV7-9 and TRBJ1-2; 8 bases align to TRBD1. CDR1 is SEHNR and CDR2 is FQNEAQ in the germline V gene (reference sequence). The junction had 6 bases not matched to a gene; V was cut back by 6 bases and J by 6 bases. The CDR3 consists of 13 residues. The CDR3 loop reads CASSLQGVDGYTF. CDR3 bases: TGTGCCAGCAGTCTACAGGGGGTTGATGGCTACACCTTC.

V is TRBV11-2 and J is TRBJ2-1; no firm D call. Germline assignment: CDR1 SGHAT and CDR2 FQNNGV. Trimming took off 6 bases at V and 4 bases at J, with 10 bases between the two ends. This CDR3 spans 13 amino acids. DNA of the CDR3: TGTGCCAGCAGGCAAACAGAGTACAATGAGCAGTTCTTC. This translates into CASRQTEYNEQFF.

The rearrangement links TRBV6-5 to TRBJ1-1, with 8 positions matching TRBD1. V lost 5 bases to trimming and J lost 5 bases; unmatched junction nucleotides: 1. This CDR3 contains 12 residues. Germline loops: CDR1 MNHEY, CDR2 SVGAGI. The CDR3 protein is CASSRQGTEAFF. The CDR3 DNA reads TGTGCCAGCAGTCGACAGGGGACTGAAGCTTTCTTT.

The V and J genes are TRBV7-7 and TRBJ2-5; 10 bases map to TRBD2. CDR3 length equals 16 residues. The germline V gene has CDR1 SSHAT and CDR2 FNYEAQ (reference sequence). Trimming at V came to 0 bases and at J to 4 bases, leaving 5 bases not matched to a gene. For the CDR3, the DNA is TGTGCCAGCAGCTTAGCGCTAGCGGGAGAGGTAGAGACCCAGTACTTC. This sequence encodes CASSLALAGEVETQYF.

The chain carries TRBV5-6 and TRBJ2-7; weak D call: TRBD2 (6 bases). The CDR3 totals 13 residues. CDR1 and CDR2 (germline): SGHDT, YYEEEE. The ends were cut back, 4 bases at V and 2 bases at J, with 10 bases in the middle. This chain's CDR3 is CASSADYPYEQYF. CDR3 coding DNA: TGTGCCAGCAGCGCGGACTATCCCTACGAGCAGTACTTC.

The V call is TRBV6-5, the J call TRBJ2-1; TRBD2 aligns across 12 bases. The CDR3 contains 15 residues. V lost 5 bases to trimming and J lost 2 bases; unmatched junction nucleotides: 1. Germline V gene sequence: CDR1 MNHEY, CDR2 SVGAGI. The CDR3 spells CASSRTSGTYNEQFF. Written as DNA, the CDR3 is TGTGCCAGCAGTCGGACTAGCGGGACCTACAATGAGCAGTTCTTC.